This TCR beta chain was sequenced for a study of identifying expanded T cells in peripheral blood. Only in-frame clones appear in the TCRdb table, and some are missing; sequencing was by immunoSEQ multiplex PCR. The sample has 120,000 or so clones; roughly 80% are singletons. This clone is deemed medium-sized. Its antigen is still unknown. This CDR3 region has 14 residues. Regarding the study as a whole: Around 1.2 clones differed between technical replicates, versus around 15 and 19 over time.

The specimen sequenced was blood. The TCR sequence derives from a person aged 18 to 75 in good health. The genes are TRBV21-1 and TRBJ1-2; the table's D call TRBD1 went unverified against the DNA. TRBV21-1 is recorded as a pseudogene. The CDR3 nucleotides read TGTGCCAGCAGTAAAACCGGGACAGACACCGGCTACACCTTC. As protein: CASSKTGTDTGYTF.